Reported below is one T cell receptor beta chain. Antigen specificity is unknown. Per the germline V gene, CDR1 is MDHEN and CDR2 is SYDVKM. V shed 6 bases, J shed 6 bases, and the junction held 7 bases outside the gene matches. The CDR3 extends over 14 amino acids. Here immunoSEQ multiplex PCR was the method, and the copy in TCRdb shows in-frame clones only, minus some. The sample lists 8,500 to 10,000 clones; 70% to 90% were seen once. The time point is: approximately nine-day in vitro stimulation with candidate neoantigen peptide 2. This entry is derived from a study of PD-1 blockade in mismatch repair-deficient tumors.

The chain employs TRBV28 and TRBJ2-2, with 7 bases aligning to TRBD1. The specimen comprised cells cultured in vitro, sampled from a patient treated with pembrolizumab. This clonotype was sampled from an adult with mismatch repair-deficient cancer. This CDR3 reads CASRHTGDSGELFF. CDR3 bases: TGTGCCAGCAGGCACACAGGGGATTCCGGGGAGCTGTTTTTT.